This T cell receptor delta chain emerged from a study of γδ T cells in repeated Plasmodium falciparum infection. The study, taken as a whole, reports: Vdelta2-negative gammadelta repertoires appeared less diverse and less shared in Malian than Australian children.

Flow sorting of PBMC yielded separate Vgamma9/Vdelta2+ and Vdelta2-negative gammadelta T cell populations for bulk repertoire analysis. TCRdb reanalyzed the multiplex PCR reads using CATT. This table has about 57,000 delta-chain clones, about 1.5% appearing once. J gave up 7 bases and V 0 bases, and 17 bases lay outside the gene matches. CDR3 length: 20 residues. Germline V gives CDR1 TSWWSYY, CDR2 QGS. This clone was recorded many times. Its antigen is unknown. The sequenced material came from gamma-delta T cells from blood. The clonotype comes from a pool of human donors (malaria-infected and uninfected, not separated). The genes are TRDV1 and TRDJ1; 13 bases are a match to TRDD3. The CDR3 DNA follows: TGTGCTCTTGGGGAACTATTCCCTTACTGGGGGATACGATCCCGTTCTAAACTCATCTTT. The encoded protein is CALGELFPYWGIRSRSKLIF.